This entry lists 20 T cell receptor beta chains sequenced from one sample in a study of siplizumab effects on memory and regulatory T cells. TCRdb's table, derived via immunoSEQ multiplex PCR, lists solely in-frame clones and lacks some. This repertoire shows under 95,000 clones, about 94% found once; its top ten account for roughly 0.3%. Sequencing was carried out using non-Treg CD4+ T cells sorted from blood. Receptor source: a human donor in good health.

The J gene is TRBJ2-5, the V gene TRBV19; the D call may be TRBD1 or TRBD2 (5 bases each). Trimming cost V 3 bases and J 5 bases, with 10 bases left between them. CDR3 size: 13 residues. The V gene's germline CDR1 is LNHDA and CDR2 SQIVND (reference sequence). CDR3 sequence reads: CASSMGRAETQYF. The DNA for the CDR3 is TGTGCCAGTAGTATGGGGCGGGCGGAGACCCAGTACTTC.

This chain connects TRBV5-5 to TRBJ1-1; no definite D call. The CDR3 contains 13 residues. Looked up from germline, CDR1 is SGHKS and CDR2 is YYEKEE (reference sequence). Trimming left V 1 base short and J 11 bases short, with 15 bases between. In nucleotides, the CDR3 is TGTGCCAGCAGCTTGCAAGTTGGACCTGGGGCTTTCTTT. Protein sequence: CASSLQVGPGAFF.

This clone is a singleton in its sample. The CDR3 here is CATSRVGGPTEAFF. The CDR3 region has the DNA TGTGCCACCAGCAGAGTGGGGGGGCCCACTGAAGCTTTCTTT. This chain joins TRBV15 and TRBJ1-1; TRBD1 might be the D (6 bases). Germline loops: CDR1 LNHNV, CDR2 YYDKDF (reference sequence). The CDR3 has 14 amino acids. Trimming cost V 1 base and J 4 bases, with 10 bases left between them.

The chain combines TRBV28 with TRBJ1-5, with D uncertain. Per germline, CDR1 MDHEN and CDR2 SYDVKM. The CDR3 length is 13 residues. V was trimmed by 3 bases and J by 4 bases, leaving 7 bases between them. The CDR3 DNA is TGTGCCAGCAGTTTTATCAGGAATCAGCCCCAGCATTTT. Encoded protein: CASSFIRNQPQHF.

The CDR3 nucleotides read TGTGCCTGGAGTGTATGGCAGGGGCGCTACACCTTC. It is translated as CAWSVWQGRYTF. V gene TRBV30 combines with J gene TRBJ1-2; D is possibly TRBD1 (6 bases). Between the trimmed V and J ends, which lost 0 bases and 9 bases, there was a span of 11 bases. This CDR3 has 12 residues. Germline CDR1 reads GTSNPN; CDR2 reads SVGIG (reference sequence).

This sequence joins TRBV30 and TRBJ1-2, with D maybe TRBD1 (5 bases). The CDR3 is made up of 13 amino acids. Germline CDR1 is GTSNPN and CDR2 is SVGIG (reference sequence). Deletions cut 0 bases from V and 7 bases from J, with 12 bases between. The CDR3 DNA is TGTGCCTGGAGTGTAGAGAGGGGAGCTGGCTACACCTTC. It translates to CAWSVERGAGYTF.

The chain carries TRBV15 and TRBJ2-7; 14 nucleotides match TRBD2. The CDR3 totals 17 residues. Germline values: CDR1 LNHNV, CDR2 YYDKDF (reference sequence). V lost 0 bases and J lost 6; bases outside the gene matches: 7. CDR3 protein: CATSRDKGTSGSPEQYF. The CDR3 DNA is TGTGCCACCAGCAGAGATAAGGGGACTAGCGGGAGTCCCGAGCAGTACTTC.

The gene calls are TRBV7-2 and TRBJ2-2, with unresolved D. Trimming removed 5 bases at V and 1 base at J, with 8 bases between. This CDR3 is 14 amino acids long. Germline CDR1 reads SGHTA; CDR2 reads FQGNSA. The CDR3 region is CASSLRRNTGELFF. The CDR3 DNA is TGTGCCAGCAGCCTCCGACGGAACACCGGGGAGCTGTTTTTT. The full variable domain, with the rest looked up from reference TRBV7-2 and TRBJ2-2, is GAGVSQSPSNKVTEKGKDVELRCDPISGHTALYWYRQSLGQGLEFLIYFQGNSAPDKSGLPSDRFSAERTGGSVSTLTIQRTQQEDSAVYLCASSLRRNTGELFFGEGSRLTVL.

The chain combines TRBV7-2 with TRBJ2-1; 8 bases fit TRBD1. This CDR3 region has 14 residues. CDR1 and CDR2 from the germline V gene are SGHTA and FQGNSA. V lost 4 bases to trimming and J lost 4 bases; unmatched junction nucleotides: 3. The CDR3 sequence: CASSSDRAYNEQFF. DNA of the CDR3: TGTGCCAGCAGCTCGGACAGGGCGTACAATGAGCAGTTCTTC.

This rearrangement joins TRBV6-1 to TRBJ2-4, with 12 positions matching TRBD2. V trimming: 4 bases; J trimming: 3 bases; junction bases outside the gene matches: 16. Germline V lookup: CDR1 MNHNS, CDR2 SASEGT. The CDR3 totals 20 residues. The DNA of the CDR3 is TGTGCCAGCAGTGGCAGACTAGCGGGAGAAGTCTTCCTAGGCAAAAACATTCAGTACTTC. Translating gives CASSGRLAGEVFLGKNIQYF.

This clone was recorded only once. This chain connects TRBV4-1 to TRBJ2-3; D gene unclear. The CDR3 loop spans 13 amino acids. Germline values: CDR1 MGHRA, CDR2 YSYEKL. With 0 bases removed from V and 6 bases from J, the gap between germline ends came to 7 bases. CDR3 in DNA: TGCGCCAGCAGCCAAGATTTCAGGGATACGCAGTATTTT. This translates into CASSQDFRDTQYF.

The chain combines TRBV7-3 with TRBJ2-7; 11 positions agree with TRBD2. Germline V gives CDR1 SGHTA, CDR2 FQGTGA. The CDR3 sequence is 14 residues long. J gave up 5 bases and V 4 bases, and 4 bases lay outside the gene matches. The chain's CDR3 is CASSSTSGSDEQYF. As DNA, the CDR3 is TGTGCCAGCAGCTCTACTAGCGGGAGTGACGAGCAGTACTTC.

CDR3 in DNA: TGTGCCAGCAGCTTGGGACGAGCGGACAGTGAAAAACTGTTTTTT. Its protein product is CASSLGRADSEKLFF. The V gene is TRBV5-5, the J gene TRBJ1-4, with D perhaps matching TRBD1 (6 bases). V lost 0 bases, J lost 7 bases, and 13 bases lay in between. The germline V gene has CDR1 SGHKS and CDR2 YYEKEE (reference sequence). The CDR3 consists of 15 residues.

The chain is built from TRBV18 and TRBJ2-5; 9 bases are shared with TRBD2. The CDR3 extends over 14 amino acids. Germline assignment: CDR1 KGHSH and CDR2 LQKENI. V gave up 3 bases and J gave up 4 bases; unmatched junction bases: 3. CDR3 amino acids: CASSPGLAAETQYF. CDR3 nucleotide sequence: TGTGCCAGCTCACCGGGACTAGCTGCAGAGACCCAGTACTTC. Full variable domain (rest looked up from reference TRBV18 and TRBJ2-5): NAGVMQNPRHLVRRRGQEARLRCSPMKGHSHVYWYRQLPEEGLKFMVYLQKENIIDESGMPKERFSAEFPKEGPSILRIQQVVRGDSAAYFCASSPGLAAETQYFGPGTRLLVL.

This sequence joins TRBV5-1 and TRBJ2-7; 7 bases agree with TRBD1. Germline assignment: CDR1 SGHRS and CDR2 YFSETQ. Trimming cost V 4 bases and J 0 bases; bases outside gene matches: 7. This CDR3 contains 15 residues. CDR3 residues: CASSRRDSISYEQYF. In DNA form, the CDR3 reads TGCGCCAGCAGCCGCCGGGACAGCATCTCCTACGAGCAGTACTTC.

In this sample, this clone turned up once. J is TRBJ1-3 and V is TRBV6-1; the D gene is possibly TRBD1 (5 bases). Germline-derived CDR1 and CDR2 are MNHNS and SASEGT. With 3 bases removed from V and 0 bases from J, the gap between germline ends came to 18 bases. The CDR3 is 18 residues long. Written as DNA, the CDR3 is TGTGCCAGCAGTGAGGGGGTCGGAGGGCCCTTCTCTGGAAACACCATATATTTT. It specifies CASSEGVGGPFSGNTIYF.

J is TRBJ2-1 and V is TRBV5-6, with D tentatively TRBD1 (6 bases). CDR1 and CDR2 (germline): SGHDT, YYEEEE. The CDR3 loop spans 15 amino acids. Trimming removed 4 bases at V and 5 bases at J, with 16 bases between. CDR3 nucleotides: TGTGCCAGCAGCCGGGCGGCACAGGGCCACAATGAGCAGTTCTTC. It specifies CASSRAAQGHNEQFF.

The chain is built from TRBV4-2 and TRBJ1-6, with a weak D call TRBD1 (5 bases). Trimming cost V 3 bases and J 11 bases, with 11 bases left between them. The germline V gene encodes CDR1 LGHNA and CDR2 YNFKEQ. This CDR3 is built from 13 residues. CDR3 sequence reads: CASSQSLGAPLHF. CDR3 DNA: TGTGCCAGCAGCCAGTCGTTGGGGGCACCCCTCCACTTT.

V usage is TRBV5-1 and J usage is TRBJ1-1; 7 nucleotides match TRBD1. The V segment lost 5 bases and the J segment 1 base; nucleotides outside the gene matches: 5. Per the germline V gene, CDR1 is SGHRS and CDR2 is YFSETQ. There are 14 residues in the CDR3. The CDR3 sequence: CASSGQVENTEAFF. The CDR3 region has the DNA TGCGCCAGCAGTGGACAGGTGGAGAACACTGAAGCTTTCTTT.

V usage is TRBV15 and J usage is TRBJ1-2; D not certain. The CDR3 has 13 amino acids. The V end was cut by 4 bases, the J end by 2 bases, with 8 bases between. Germline-derived CDR1 and CDR2 are LNHNV and YYDKDF (reference sequence). For the CDR3, the DNA is TGTGCCACCAGCATACGGATCAACTATGGCTACACCTTC. Its protein product is CATSIRINYGYTF.